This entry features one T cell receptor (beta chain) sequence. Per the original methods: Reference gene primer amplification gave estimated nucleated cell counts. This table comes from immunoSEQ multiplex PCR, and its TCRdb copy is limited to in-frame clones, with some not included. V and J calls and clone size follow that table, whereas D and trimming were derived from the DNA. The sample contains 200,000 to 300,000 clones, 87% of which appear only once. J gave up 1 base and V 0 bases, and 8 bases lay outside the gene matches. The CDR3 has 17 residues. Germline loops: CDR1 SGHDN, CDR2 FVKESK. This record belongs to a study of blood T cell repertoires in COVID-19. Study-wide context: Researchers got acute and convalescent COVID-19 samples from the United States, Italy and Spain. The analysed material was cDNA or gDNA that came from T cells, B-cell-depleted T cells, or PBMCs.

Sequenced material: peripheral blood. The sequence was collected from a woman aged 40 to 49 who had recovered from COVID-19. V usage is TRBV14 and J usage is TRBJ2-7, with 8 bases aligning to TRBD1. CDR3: CASSQDRGLSPSYEQYF. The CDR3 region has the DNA TGTGCCAGCAGCCAAGACAGGGGGCTAAGCCCTTCCTACGAGCAGTACTTC. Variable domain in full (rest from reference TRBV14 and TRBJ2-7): EAGVTQFPSHSVIEKGQTVTLRCDPISGHDNLYWYRRVMGKEIKFLLHFVKESKQDESGMPNNRFLAERTGGTYSTLKVQPAELEDSGVYFCASSQDRGLSPSYEQYFGPGTRLTVT.